This T cell receptor (beta chain) is from a study of blood T cell repertoires in COVID-19 (dated by TCRdb to about 2020). About the full investigation: Collaborator samples came from the United States, Italy and Spain and covered acute and convalescent phases of COVID-19. Where available, HLA class I and class II types were obtained from metadata supplied by the sample provider rather than from assay-based typing. The material from the prospective study consisted of cDNA or gDNA derived from T cells, B-cell-depleted T cells, or PBMCs. Deeply sampled blood TCRbeta repertoires from subjects exposed to, actively infected with, or recovered from COVID-19 were included in the dataset. The samples were drawn from the first 160 participants of the ongoing ImmuneRACE study and from 1,254 subjects provided by 6 global collaborators. The repertoires were released in a freely available public database intended as a resource for research on the immune response to SARS-CoV-2. The sample metadata nearly always contained a de-identified subject ID, COVID-19 status, age in years and sex.

The table lists this clone with a count of one. Its antigen is unknown. Per-base quality was not reported, and no clone a single base away is much larger than it. Beyond this particular receptor, the publication reports: The quantity of clinical and demographic metadata differed by source and by participant and was supplied without curation.

TCRbeta CDR3 regions were amplified from genomic DNA by means of the immunoSEQ Assay, a bias-controlled multiplex PCR. The published analysis was carried out like this. The number of nucleated cells in each sample was estimated by amplification of reference gene primers within the assay. Sequence reads were collapsed and filtered to measure the absolute abundance of every unique TCRbeta CDR3 rearrangement. For each sample, productive Simpson clonality was calculated as the square root of Simpson's diversity index across productive rearrangements. The clones in this table, taken by TCRdb from immuneACCESS, are in-frame only. Not every clone is retained; where verified, under half of the shortfall comes from an unresolved V gene, and the cause of the rest is unknown. V and J calls plus clone size are reproduced from that table; the DNA served to infer D and trimming. The sample table lists a few hundred thousand clones, roughly 89% of them with a count of one. The biggest ten clones account for roughly 10% of the sample.

Deletion took 11 bases off V and 4 bases off J, with a span of 11 bases between the germline ends. The CDR3 starts with the cysteine, ends with the phenylalanine, and has 11 residues. The DNA shown is the 33-base CDR3, in frame from base 1. Based on the germline V gene (reference sequence), the CDR1 and CDR2 sequences are SEHNR and FQNEAQ. Participants in the prospective study were enrolled through a virtual design, were aged roughly 18 to 100 years, and lived in 24 United States geographic areas. To assign participants to cohorts, the prospective study relied on clinical history that participants themselves reported in a screening survey and a study questionnaire. Recovered participants in ImmuneRACE Cohort 3 were defined as having two consecutive negative NP/OP PCR tests, clearance from a healthcare professional, or resolution of symptoms. Each participant in the prospective study had whole blood, serum and a nasopharyngeal or oropharyngeal swab collected by mobile phlebotomists. Additional blood draws and questionnaires over a 2-month period could optionally be provided by prospective study participants. Blood samples from the prospective study were shipped frozen or at room temperature prior to DNA extraction.

The V and J segments used are TRBV7-9 and TRBJ1-1, with the identity of the D gene unclear. This receptor was identified in a woman between 50 and 59 years old who had recovered from COVID-19. Sample: PBMCs or T cells enriched from blood (not recorded which). In nucleotide form, the sequence is TGTGCCCTAAGGGAGGGCACTGAAGCTTTCTTT. This codes for CALREGTEAFF. With all but the CDR3 taken from the reference TRBV7-9 and TRBJ1-1 genes, the full variable domain is: DTGVSQNPRHKITKRGQNVTFRCDPISEHNRLYWYRQTLGQGPEFLTYFQNEAQLEKSRLLSDRFSAERPKGSFSTLEIQRTEQGDSAMYLCALREGTEAFFGQGTRLTVV.